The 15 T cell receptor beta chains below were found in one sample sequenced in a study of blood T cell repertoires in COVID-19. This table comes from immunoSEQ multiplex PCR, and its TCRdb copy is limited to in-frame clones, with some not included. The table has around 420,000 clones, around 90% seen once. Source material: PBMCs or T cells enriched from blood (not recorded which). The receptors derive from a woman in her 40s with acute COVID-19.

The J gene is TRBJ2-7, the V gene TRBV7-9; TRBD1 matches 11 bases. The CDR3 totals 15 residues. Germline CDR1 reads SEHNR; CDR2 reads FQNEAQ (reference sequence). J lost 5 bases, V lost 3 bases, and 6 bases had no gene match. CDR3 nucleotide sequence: TGTGCCAGCAGCTTTAGGGGACAGGGGGTTAACGAGCAGTACTTC. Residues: CASSFRGQGVNEQYF.

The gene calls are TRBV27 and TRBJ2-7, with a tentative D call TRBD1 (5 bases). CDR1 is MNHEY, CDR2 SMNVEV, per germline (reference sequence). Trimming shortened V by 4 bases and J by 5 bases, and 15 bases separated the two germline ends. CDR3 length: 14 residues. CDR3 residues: CASSSNGPRDEQYF. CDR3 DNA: TGTGCCAGCAGTTCAAACGGCCCCAGGGACGAGCAGTACTTC.

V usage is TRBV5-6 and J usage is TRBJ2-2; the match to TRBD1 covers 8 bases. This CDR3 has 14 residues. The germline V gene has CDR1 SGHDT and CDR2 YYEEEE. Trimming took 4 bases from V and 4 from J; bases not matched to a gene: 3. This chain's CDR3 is CASSGTGTTGELFF. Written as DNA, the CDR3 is TGTGCCAGCAGCGGGACAGGCACCACCGGGGAGCTGTTTTTT.

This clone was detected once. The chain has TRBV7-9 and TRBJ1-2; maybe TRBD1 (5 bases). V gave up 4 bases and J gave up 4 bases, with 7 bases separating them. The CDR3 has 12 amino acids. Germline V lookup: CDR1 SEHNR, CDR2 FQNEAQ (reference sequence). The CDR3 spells CASSSRVYGYTF. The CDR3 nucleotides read TGTGCCAGCAGCTCCAGGGTCTATGGCTACACCTTC.

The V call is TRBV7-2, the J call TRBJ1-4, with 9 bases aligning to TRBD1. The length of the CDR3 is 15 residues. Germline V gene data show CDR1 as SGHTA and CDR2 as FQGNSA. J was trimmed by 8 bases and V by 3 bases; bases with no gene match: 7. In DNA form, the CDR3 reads TGTGCCAGCAGCTTTCCGACAGGGGGGAGGGAAAAACTGTTTTTT. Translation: CASSFPTGGREKLFF.

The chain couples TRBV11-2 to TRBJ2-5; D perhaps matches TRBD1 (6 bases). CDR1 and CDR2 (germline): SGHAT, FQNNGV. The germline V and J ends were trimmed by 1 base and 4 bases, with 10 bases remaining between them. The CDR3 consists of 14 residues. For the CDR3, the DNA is TGTGCCAGCAGCTTAGTCCAGGGGTTAGAGACCCAGTACTTC. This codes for CASSLVQGLETQYF.

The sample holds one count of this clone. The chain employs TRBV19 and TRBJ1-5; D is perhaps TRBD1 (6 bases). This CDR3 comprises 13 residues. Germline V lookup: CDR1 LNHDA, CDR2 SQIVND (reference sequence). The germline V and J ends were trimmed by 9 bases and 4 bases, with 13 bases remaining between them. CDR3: CASFRDTNQPQHF. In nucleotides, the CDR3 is TGTGCCAGCTTCCGGGACACTAATCAGCCCCAGCATTTT. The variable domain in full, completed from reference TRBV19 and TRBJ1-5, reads DGGITQSPKYLFRKEGQNVTLSCEQNLNHDAMYWYRQDPGQGLRLIYYSQIVNDFQKGDIAEGYSVSREKKESFPLTVTSAQKNPTAFYLCASFRDTNQPQHFGDGTRLSIL.

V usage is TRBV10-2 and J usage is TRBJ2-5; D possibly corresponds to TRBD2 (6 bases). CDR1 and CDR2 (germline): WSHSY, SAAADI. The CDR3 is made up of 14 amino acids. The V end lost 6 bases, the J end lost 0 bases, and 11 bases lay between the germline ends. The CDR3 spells CASSWGGDQETQYF. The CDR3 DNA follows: TGCGCCAGCAGCTGGGGCGGGGACCAAGAGACCCAGTACTTC.

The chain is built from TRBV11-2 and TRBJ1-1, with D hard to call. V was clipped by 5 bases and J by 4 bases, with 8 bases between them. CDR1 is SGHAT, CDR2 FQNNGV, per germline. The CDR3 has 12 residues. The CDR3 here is CASSTLGTEAFF. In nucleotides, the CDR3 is TGTGCCAGCAGCACCCTAGGCACTGAAGCTTTCTTT.

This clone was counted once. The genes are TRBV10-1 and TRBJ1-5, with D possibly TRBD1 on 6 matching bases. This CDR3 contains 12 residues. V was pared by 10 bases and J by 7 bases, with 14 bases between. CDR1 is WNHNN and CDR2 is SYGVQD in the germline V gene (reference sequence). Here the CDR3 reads CAITGIWQPQHF. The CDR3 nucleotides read TGCGCCATAACAGGGATATGGCAGCCCCAGCATTTT.

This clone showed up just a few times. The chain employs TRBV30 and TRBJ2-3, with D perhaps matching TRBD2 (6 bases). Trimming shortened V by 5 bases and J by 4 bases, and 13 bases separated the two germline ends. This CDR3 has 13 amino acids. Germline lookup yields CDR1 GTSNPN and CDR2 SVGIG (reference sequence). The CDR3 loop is CAWGNPGADTQYF. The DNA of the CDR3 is TGTGCCTGGGGGAATCCGGGGGCAGATACGCAGTATTTT.

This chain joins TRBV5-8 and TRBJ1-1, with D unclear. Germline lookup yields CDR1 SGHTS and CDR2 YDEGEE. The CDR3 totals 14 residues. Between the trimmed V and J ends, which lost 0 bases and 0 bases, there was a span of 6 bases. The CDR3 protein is CASSLVSVNTEAFF. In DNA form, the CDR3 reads TGTGCCAGCAGCTTGGTCTCAGTGAACACTGAAGCTTTCTTT.

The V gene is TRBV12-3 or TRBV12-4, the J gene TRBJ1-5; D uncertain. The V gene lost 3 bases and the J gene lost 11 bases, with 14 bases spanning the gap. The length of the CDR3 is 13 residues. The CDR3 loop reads CASSFSGIMAQHF. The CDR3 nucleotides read TGTGCCAGCAGTTTTTCGGGGATCATGGCCCAGCATTTT.

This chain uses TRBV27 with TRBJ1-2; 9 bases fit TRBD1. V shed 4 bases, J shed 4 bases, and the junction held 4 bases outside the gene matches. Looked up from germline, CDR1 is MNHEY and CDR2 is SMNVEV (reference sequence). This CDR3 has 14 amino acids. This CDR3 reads CASSSTGQGYGYTF. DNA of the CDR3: TGTGCCAGCAGTTCGACGGGACAGGGCTATGGCTACACCTTC.

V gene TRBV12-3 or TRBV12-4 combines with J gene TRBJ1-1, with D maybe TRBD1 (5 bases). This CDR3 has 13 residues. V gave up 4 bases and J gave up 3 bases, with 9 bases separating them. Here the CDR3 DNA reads TGTGCCAGCAGTTCCAGGGTCGACACTGAAGCTTTCTTT. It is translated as CASSSRVDTEAFF.